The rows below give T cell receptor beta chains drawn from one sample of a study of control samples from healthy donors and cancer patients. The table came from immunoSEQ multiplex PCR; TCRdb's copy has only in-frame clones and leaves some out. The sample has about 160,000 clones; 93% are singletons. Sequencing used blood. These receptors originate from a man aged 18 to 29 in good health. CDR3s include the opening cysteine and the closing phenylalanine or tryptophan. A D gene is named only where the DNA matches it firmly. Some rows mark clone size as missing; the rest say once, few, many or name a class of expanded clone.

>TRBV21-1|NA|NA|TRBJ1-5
TGTGCCAGCAGCGCTCCACAGCAGGGGGACCAGCCCCAGCATTTT
CASSAPQQGDQPQHF
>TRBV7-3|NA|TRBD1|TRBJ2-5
TGTGCCAGCAGCTGGACAGGGGGCGAGACCCAGTACTTC
CASSWTGGETQYF
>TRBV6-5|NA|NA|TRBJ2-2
TGTGCCAGCAGTTACGCAGCATGGGGCGGGGAGCTGTTTTTT
CASSYAAWGGELFF
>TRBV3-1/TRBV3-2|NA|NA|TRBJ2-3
TGTGCCAGCAGCCAAGGTTTCAATTCAGGAGATACGCAGTATTTT
CASSQGFNSGDTQYF
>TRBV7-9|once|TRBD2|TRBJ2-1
TGTGCCAGCAGCTTAGTAACGGCGGGGGACGCTGAGCAGTTCTTC
CASSLVTAGDAEQFF
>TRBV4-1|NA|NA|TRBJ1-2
TGCGCCAGCAGCCAAGTTCTGGGATTAGCTAACTATGGCTACACCTTC
CASSQVLGLANYGYTF
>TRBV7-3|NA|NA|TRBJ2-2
TGTGCCAGCAGCTTTCACACCGGGGAGCTGTTTTTT
CASSFHTGELFF
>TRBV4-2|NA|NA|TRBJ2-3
TGTGCCAGCAGCCAAGACGAGCGGGGCACAGATACGCAGTATTTT
CASSQDERGTDTQYF
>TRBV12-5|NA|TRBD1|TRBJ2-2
TGTGCTAGTGGTTTCCGCAGGGGGCCGAACACCGGGGAGCTGTTTTTT
CASGFRRGPNTGELFF
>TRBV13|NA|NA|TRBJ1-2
TGTGCCAGCAGTAGCAGGAACTATGGCTACACCTTC
CASSSRNYGYTF
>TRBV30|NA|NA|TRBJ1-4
TGTGCCTACGGACGCGGGCCGGGGGAACTGTTTTTT
CAYGRGPGELFF
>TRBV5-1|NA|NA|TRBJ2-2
TGCGCCAGCAGCCAATACCAATCAGTCTCAGTGGTGCAGGGGAAGGCCGCGAACACCGGGGAGCTGTTTTTT
CASSQYQSVSVVQGKAANTGELFF
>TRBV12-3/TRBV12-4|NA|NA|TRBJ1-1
TGTGCCAGCAGCTGGGACCAGAACACTGAAGCTTTCTTT
CASSWDQNTEAFF
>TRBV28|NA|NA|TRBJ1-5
TGTGCCAGCAGAGATAGAGGGCATAGCAATCAGCCCCAGCATTTT
CASRDRGHSNQPQHF
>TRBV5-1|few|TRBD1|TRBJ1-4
TGCGCCAGCAGCTCCCCGGGACAGGGTAATGAAAAACTGTTTTTT
CASSSPGQGNEKLFF
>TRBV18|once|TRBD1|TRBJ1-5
TGTGCCAGCTCACTTCTCCGGGACAGGGACAATCAGCCCCAGCATTTT
CASSLLRDRDNQPQHF
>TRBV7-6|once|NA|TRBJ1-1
TGTGCCAGCAGCTTAGAGGGTCGGATGCGTAACACTGAAGCTTTCTTT
CASSLEGRMRNTEAFF
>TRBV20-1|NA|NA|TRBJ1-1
TGCAGTGCTGACACTGAAGCTTTCTTT
CSADTEAFF
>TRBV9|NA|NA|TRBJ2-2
TGTGCCAGCAGCGAGGGGGCGAACACCGGGGAGCTGTTTTTT
CASSEGANTGELFF
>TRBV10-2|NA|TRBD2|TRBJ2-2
TGCGCCAGCAGTTGGTCGGCTAGCGGGGGGTACCACACCGGGGAGCTGTTTTTT
CASSWSASGGYHTGELFF
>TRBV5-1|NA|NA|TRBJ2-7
TGCGCCAGCAGCTGGACCCCTGGGTACGAGCAGTACTTC
CASSWTPGYEQYF
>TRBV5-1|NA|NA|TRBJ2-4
TGCGCCAGCAGCTTGTCTACCGGGGGTAAAAACATTCAGTACTTC
CASSLSTGGKNIQYF
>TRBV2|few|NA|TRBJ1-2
TGTGCCTCCCAAGTGGACTTAGGAAACTATGGCTACACCTTC
CASQVDLGNYGYTF
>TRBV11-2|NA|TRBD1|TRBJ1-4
TGTGCCAGCAGCTTGACAGGGCAAGAGGAAAAACTGTTTTTT
CASSLTGQEEKLFF
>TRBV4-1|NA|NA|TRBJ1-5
TGCGCCAGCAGCCAAGCTCGCAATCAGCCCCAGCATTTT
CASSQARNQPQHF
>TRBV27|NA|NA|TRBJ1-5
TGTGCCAGCAGTTCCAGGGGTAGCAATCAGCCCCAGCATTTT
CASSSRGSNQPQHF
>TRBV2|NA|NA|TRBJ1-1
TGTGCCAGCAGTGTCTGGACGAACACTGAAGCTTTCTTT
CASSVWTNTEAFF
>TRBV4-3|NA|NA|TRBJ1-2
TGCGCCAGCAGCCAAGAAGCGAGGCTCTATGGCTACACCTTC
CASSQEARLYGYTF
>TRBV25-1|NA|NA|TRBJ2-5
TGTGCCAGCAGTGAAGGGTCCCTCGGCCCAAGGAGGGAGACCCAGTACTTC
CASSEGSLGPRRETQYF
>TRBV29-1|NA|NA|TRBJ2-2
TGCAGCGTTTGGGTCACCGGGGAGCTGTTTTTT
CSVWVTGELFF
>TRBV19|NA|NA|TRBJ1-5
TGTGCCAGTAGTATCCAGGACAACAATCAGCCCCAGCATTTT
CASSIQDNNQPQHF
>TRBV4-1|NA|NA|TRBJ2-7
TGCGCCAGCAGCCCCCGGGACTCTGCCTACGAGCAGTACTTC
CASSPRDSAYEQYF
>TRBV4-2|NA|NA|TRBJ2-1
TGTGCCAGCAGCCGGGGGGAGCGGGACACTGAGCAGTTCTTC
CASSRGERDTEQFF
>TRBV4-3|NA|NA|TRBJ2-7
TGCGCCAGCAGCCATGGTGTGTACGGGAGTGGTAGCTCCTACGAGCAGTACTTC
CASSHGVYGSGSSYEQYF
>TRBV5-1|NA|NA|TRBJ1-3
TGCGCCAGCAGCTTGGAGCTCGGGAGAAACACCATATATTTT
CASSLELGRNTIYF
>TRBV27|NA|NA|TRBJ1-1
TGTGCCAGCAGTTTATCCCTCAACACTGAAGCTTTCTTT
CASSLSLNTEAFF
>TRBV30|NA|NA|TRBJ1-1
TGTGCCTGTAAGGGACTGCTGAACACTGAAGCTTTCTTT
CACKGLLNTEAFF
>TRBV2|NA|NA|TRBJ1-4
TGTGCCAGCAGTGAAAGGTTGAGGGGGATCGGAGAAAAACTGTTTTTT
CASSERLRGIGEKLFF
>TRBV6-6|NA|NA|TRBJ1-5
TGTGCCAGCAGTAGAACTCAGGGGACCTCCGATTTT
CASSRTQGTSDF
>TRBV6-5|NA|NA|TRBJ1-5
TGTGCCAGCAGCTGGGACCCAACTCAGCCCCAGCATTTT
CASSWDPTQPQHF
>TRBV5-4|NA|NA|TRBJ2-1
TGTGCCAGCAGCTTGGGAGGGAATGAGCAGTTCTTC
CASSLGGNEQFF
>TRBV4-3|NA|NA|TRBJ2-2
TGCGCCAGCAGCCAAGACAGGCCAGCGAACACCGGGGAGCTGTTTTTT
CASSQDRPANTGELFF
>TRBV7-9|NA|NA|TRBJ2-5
TGTGCCAGCAGCTTAGTTACCAGGTGGGAGACCCAGTACTTC
CASSLVTRWETQYF
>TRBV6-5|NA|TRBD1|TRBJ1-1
TGTGCCAGCAGTTTTTACGGACAGGGGGGCACTGAAGCTTTCTTT
CASSFYGQGGTEAFF
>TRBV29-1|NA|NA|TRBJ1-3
TGCAGCGTTGAAGCGGTTTCACGCCATGGAAACACCATATATTTT
CSVEAVSRHGNTIYF
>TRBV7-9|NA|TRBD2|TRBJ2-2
TGTGCCAGCAACCCTATAGCGGGAGTCGTGCCCGGGGAGCTGTTTTTT
CASNPIAGVVPGELFF
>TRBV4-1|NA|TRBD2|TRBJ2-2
TGCGCCAGCAGCCGCCGAGCCTCTAGCGGATTAACCCGGAACACCGGGGAGCTGTTTTTT
CASSRRASSGLTRNTGELFF
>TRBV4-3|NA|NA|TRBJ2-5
TGCGCCAGCAGCCAAGTTGCAGGCGGAGAGACCCAGTACTTC
CASSQVAGGETQYF
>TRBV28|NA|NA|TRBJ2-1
TGTGCCAGCATTAGCCCCCCCCGACGCTCCTACAATGAGCAGTTCTTC
CASISPPRRSYNEQFF
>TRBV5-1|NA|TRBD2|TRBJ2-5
TGCGCCAGCAGCTCCGGGACTAGCGGGGTACAAGAGACCCAGTACTTC
CASSSGTSGVQETQYF
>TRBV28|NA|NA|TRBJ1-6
TGTGCCAGCAGTTTGTTGGATCCTCGTTCACCCCTCCACTTT
CASSLLDPRSPLHF
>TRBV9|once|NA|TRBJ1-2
TGTGCCAGCAGCGCCTCAGGGGCCTTCGCCTATGGCTACACCTTC
CASSASGAFAYGYTF
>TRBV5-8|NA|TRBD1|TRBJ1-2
TGTGCCAGCAGCTTGGAACAGGGGGGTGGCTACACCTTC
CASSLEQGGGYTF
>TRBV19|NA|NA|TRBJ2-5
TGTGCCAGTAGTATGGGGCGCCTAGCGAACGATTACCAAGAGACCCAGTACTTC
CASSMGRLANDYQETQYF
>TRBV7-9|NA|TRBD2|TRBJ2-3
TGTGCCAGCAGCCTTAGCGGGGTACGCACAGATACGCAGTATTTT
CASSLSGVRTDTQYF
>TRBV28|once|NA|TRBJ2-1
TGTGCCAGCCACCTCCAAGGGGGCGGGAGAGACGAGCAGTTCTTC
CASHLQGGGRDEQFF
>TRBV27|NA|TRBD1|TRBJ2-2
TGTGCCAGCAGTTTATTGGCAGGGGGCAAGGCCGGGGAGCTGTTTTTT
CASSLLAGGKAGELFF